This T cell receptor beta chain derives from a study of cytomegalovirus exposure and HLA in healthy donors. The study ran its PCR with 60 Vbeta and 13 Jbeta primers. TCRdb's copy holds only in-frame clones and misses some; the assay was immunoSEQ multiplex PCR. The table has about 200,000 clones, 70% to 85% seen once. This CDR3 comprises 11 residues. Deletions cut 3 bases from V and 8 bases from J, with 7 bases between. The germline gives CDR1 MNHNS, CDR2 SASEGT. Material for sequencing was PBMCs. The source of this sequence is a girl aged 2-9 years in good health and CMV-seronegative. This rearrangement joins TRBV6-1 to TRBJ1-1; D might be TRBD1 (5 bases). CDR3 nucleotides: TGTGCCAGCAGTGACGGGGGAGAAGCTTTCTTT. Its translation: CASSDGGEAFF.